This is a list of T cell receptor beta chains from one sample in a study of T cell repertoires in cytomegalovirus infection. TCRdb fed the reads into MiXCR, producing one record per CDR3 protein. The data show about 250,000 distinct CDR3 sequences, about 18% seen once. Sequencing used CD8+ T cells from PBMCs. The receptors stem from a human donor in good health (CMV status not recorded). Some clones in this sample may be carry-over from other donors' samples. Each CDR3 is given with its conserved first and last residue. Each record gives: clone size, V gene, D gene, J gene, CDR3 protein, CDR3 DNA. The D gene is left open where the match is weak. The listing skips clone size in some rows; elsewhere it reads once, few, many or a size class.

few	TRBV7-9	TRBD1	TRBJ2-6	CASSTRQGLSSGANVLTF	TGTGCCAGCAGCACCCGACAGGGCTTAAGCTCTGGGGCCAACGTCCTGACTTTC
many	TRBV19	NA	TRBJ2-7	CASSKRDGDYEQYF	TGTGCCAGTAGCAAAAGGGACGGTGACTACGAGCAGTACTTC
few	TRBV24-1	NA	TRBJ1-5	CATSDSGSNQPQHF	TGTGCCACCAGTGATTCAGGGAGCAATCAGCCCCAGCATTTT
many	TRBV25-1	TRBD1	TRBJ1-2	CASSGLTGGFGYTF	TGTGCCAGCAGTGGATTGACAGGGGGTTTTGGCTACACCTTC
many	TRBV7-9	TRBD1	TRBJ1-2	CASSPGVGTGLRRNYGYTF	TGTGCCAGCAGCCCAGGGGTCGGGACAGGGTTACGACGGAACTATGGCTACACCTTC
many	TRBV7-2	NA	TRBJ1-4	CASSLGRQGATNEKLFF	TGTGCCAGCAGCTTAGGTCGGCAGGGTGCAACTAATGAAAAACTGTTTTTT
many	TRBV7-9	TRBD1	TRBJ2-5	CASSSEGTAFQETQYF	TGTGCCAGCAGCTCTGAGGGGACAGCCTTCCAAGAGACCCAGTACTTC
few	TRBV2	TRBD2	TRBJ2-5	CASSAASGGGPLYF	TGTGCCAGCAGTGCGGCTAGCGGGGGGGGACCTTTGTACTTC
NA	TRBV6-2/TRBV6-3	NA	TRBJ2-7	CASSYDNYEQYF	TGTGCCAGCAGTTACGACAACTACGAGCAGTACTTC
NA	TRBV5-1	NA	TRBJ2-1	CASNLAQSSYNEQFF	TGCGCCAGCAACCTAGCCCAGAGCTCCTACAATGAGCAGTTCTTC
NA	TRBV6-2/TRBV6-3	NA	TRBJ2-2	CASSYIANTGELFF	TGTGCCAGCAGTTACATAGCAAACACCGGGGAGCTGTTTTTT
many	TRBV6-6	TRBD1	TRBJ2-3	CASSPDPGTGGTDTQYF	TGTGCCAGCAGCCCAGACCCCGGGACAGGGGGCACAGATACGCAGTATTTT
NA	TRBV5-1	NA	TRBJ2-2	CASSLWDPGTGELFF	TGCGCCAGCAGCTTGTGGGATCCCGGAACCGGGGAGCTGTTTTTT
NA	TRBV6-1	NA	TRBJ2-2	CASSQKRRGYGELFF	TGTGCCAGCAGTCAAAAGCGGAGGGGATACGGGGAGCTGTTTTTT
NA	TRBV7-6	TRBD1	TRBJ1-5	CASSLGAGGFQPQHF	TGTGCCAGCAGCTTAGGGGCAGGGGGTTTCCAGCCCCAGCATTTT
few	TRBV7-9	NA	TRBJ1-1	CASSFIPANTEAFF	TGTGCCAGCAGCTTTATTCCAGCGAACACTGAAGCTTTCTTT
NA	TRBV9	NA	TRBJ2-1	CASSVVGGHIQDEQFF	TGTGCCAGCAGCGTAGTCGGGGGACACATCCAAGATGAGCAGTTCTTC
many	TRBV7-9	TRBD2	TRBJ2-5	CASARKSSGTRRKETQYF	TGTGCCAGCGCTAGGAAATCATCCGGGACTAGAAGGAAAGAGACCCAGTACTTC
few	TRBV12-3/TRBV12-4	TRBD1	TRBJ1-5	CASKGAGDQPQHF	TGTGCCAGCAAGGGGGCGGGGGATCAGCCCCAGCATTTT
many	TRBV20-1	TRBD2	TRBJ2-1	CSARGIKGLAGEYNEQFF	TGCAGTGCTAGAGGAATAAAGGGACTAGCGGGGGAATACAATGAGCAGTTCTTC
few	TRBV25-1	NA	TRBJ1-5	CASSRENQPQHF	TGTGCCAGCTCCAGGGAGAATCAGCCCCAGCATTTT
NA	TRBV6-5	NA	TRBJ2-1	CASGLLGREQFF	TGTGCCAGCGGACTGTTGGGGAGGGAGCAGTTCTTC
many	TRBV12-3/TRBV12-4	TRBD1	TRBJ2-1	CASSFGQGYNEQFF	TGTGCCAGCAGTTTTGGACAGGGCTACAATGAGCAGTTCTTC
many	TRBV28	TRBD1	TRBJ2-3	CASTDRDSTDTQYF	TGTGCCAGCACTGACAGGGACAGCACAGATACGCAGTATTTT
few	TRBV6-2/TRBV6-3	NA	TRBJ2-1	CASTPRDPHNEQFF	TGTGCCAGCACCCCCCGGGACCCGCACAATGAGCAGTTCTTC
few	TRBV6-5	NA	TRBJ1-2	CASSYSKQGSNYGYTF	TGTGCCAGCAGTTACTCGAAACAGGGAAGCAACTATGGCTACACCTTC
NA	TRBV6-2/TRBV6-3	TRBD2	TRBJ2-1	CASSYEASGGAYNEQFF	TGTGCCAGCAGTTACGAGGCTAGCGGGGGAGCCTACAATGAGCAGTTCTTC
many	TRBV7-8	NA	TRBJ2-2	CASSLGVNTGELFF	TGTGCCAGCAGCTTAGGGGTGAACACCGGGGAGCTGTTTTTT
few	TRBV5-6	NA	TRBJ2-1	CASSWGGAGTNEQFF	TGTGCCAGCAGCTGGGGGGGGGCTGGGACCAATGAGCAGTTCTTC
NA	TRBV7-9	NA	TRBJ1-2	CASSLAPGVSPYYGYTF	TGTGCCAGCAGCTTAGCCCCGGGAGTTTCCCCCTACTATGGCTACACCTTC
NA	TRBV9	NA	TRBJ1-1	CASSPSLGRDTEAFF	TGTGCCAGCAGCCCCTCCTTAGGGAGGGACACTGAAGCTTTCTTT
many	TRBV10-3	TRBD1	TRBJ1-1	CAISDADRATEAFF	TGTGCCATCAGTGACGCGGACAGGGCCACTGAAGCTTTCTTT
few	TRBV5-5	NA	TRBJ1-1	CASRRENTEAFF	TGTGCCAGCAGACGGGAGAATACTGAAGCTTTCTTT
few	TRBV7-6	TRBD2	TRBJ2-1	CASSLEFSGGFSYNEQFF	TGTGCCAGCAGCTTAGAATTTAGCGGGGGGTTCTCCTACAATGAGCAGTTCTTC
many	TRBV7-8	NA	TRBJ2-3	CASSPRGGAADTQYF	TGTGCCAGCAGCCCCCGGGGTGGAGCGGCAGATACGCAGTATTTT
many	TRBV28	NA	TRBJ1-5	CASSLGKYQPQHF	TGTGCCAGCAGTTTAGGAAAGTATCAGCCCCAGCATTTT
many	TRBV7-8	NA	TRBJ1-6	CASSLGPGENSPLHF	TGTGCCAGCAGCTTAGGACCAGGCGAGAATTCACCCCTCCACTTT
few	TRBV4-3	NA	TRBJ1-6	CASSQDGKGYNSPLHF	TGCGCCAGCAGCCAAGATGGGAAAGGGTATAATTCACCCCTCCACTTT
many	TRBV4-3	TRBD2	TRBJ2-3	CASSQVAAGIPDTQYF	TGCGCCAGCAGCCAAGTGGCAGCGGGGATCCCAGATACGCAGTATTTT
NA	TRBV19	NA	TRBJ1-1	CASSIIRTGSYTEAFF	TGTGCCAGTAGTATAATACGGACGGGTTCGTACACTGAAGCTTTCTTT